This T cell receptor beta chain was identified in a study of cytomegalovirus exposure and HLA in healthy donors. Findings of the study overall: Judged likely to be a sequencing artifact was a cluster of highly shared sequence variants. In vitro work confirmed that three CMV-associated chains recognize CMV antigens.

Both 60 Vbeta primers and 13 Jbeta primers went into the PCR. The assay was immunoSEQ multiplex PCR, and TCRdb's table has in-frame clones only and misses some. The sample yields roughly 87,000 clones, around 79% seen once. This clone was counted only a few times. Its antigen is as yet unknown. The CDR3 is made up of 13 amino acids. The V end was cut by 3 bases, the J end by 3 bases, with 9 bases between. Germline CDR1 and CDR2: SGHVS and FQNEAQ. The rearrangement joins TRBV7-8 to TRBJ2-7; TRBD1 is a possible D gene (5 bases). The TCR comes from a woman in her 40s in good health and CMV-seropositive. The sample taken for sequencing was PBMCs. CDR3 DNA sequence: TGTGCCAGCAGCTTCGAAAGGGGCTACGAGCAGTACTTC. This translates into CASSFERGYEQYF.